These T cell receptor beta chains were read from a single sample in a study of shared clonotypes between healthy human individuals. TCRdb keeps only in-frame clones here, not all; method: immunoSEQ multiplex PCR. The sample contains 450,000 to 600,000 clones, around 79% of which appear only once. Sequencing was done on a sample of PBMCs. Receptors originate from a woman in her 40s in good health. Some clones in this sample may be carry-over from other donors' samples. Each CDR3 is given with its conserved first and last residue. Each record gives: CDR3 protein, CDR3 DNA, J gene, clone size, D gene, V gene. The D gene is left open where the match is weak. The size of a clone is reported for some rows only, either as once, few or many, or as a class for expanded clones.

CDR3: CSVEARLAGGEQFF
DNA: TGCAGCGTTGAAGCCAGACTAGCGGGAGGGGAGCAGTTCTTC
J: TRBJ2-1
size: -
D: TRBD2
V: TRBV29-1

CDR3: CASTPEAGGPIDTQYF
DNA: TGTGCCAGCACCCCTGAGGCGGGAGGGCCGATAGATACGCAGTATTTT
J: TRBJ2-3
size: -
D: TRBD2
V: TRBV28

CDR3: CASSIIYPSGRPGELFF
DNA: TGTGCCAGTAGTATAATTTATCCTAGCGGGAGGCCCGGGGAGCTGTTTTTT
J: TRBJ2-2
size: once
D: TRBD2
V: TRBV19

CDR3: CASSDGVAGGKLYYEQYF
DNA: TGTGCCAGCAGTGACGGGGTAGCGGGAGGGAAGCTTTACTACGAGCAGTACTTC
J: TRBJ2-7
size: -
D: TRBD2
V: TRBV6-4

CDR3: CASSSWTGLNTEAFF
DNA: TGTGCCAGCAGCTCCTGGACAGGGTTGAACACTGAAGCTTTCTTT
J: TRBJ1-1
size: once
D: TRBD1
V: TRBV27

CDR3: CASSPNTGGGLSEQYF
DNA: TGTGCCAGCAGCCCAAATACAGGGGGCGGTTTATCTGAGCAGTACTTC
J: TRBJ2-7
size: -
D: TRBD1
V: TRBV7-9

CDR3: CASRRRGTGGALETQYF
DNA: TGTGCCAGCAGGCGACGGGGGACAGGGGGCGCGTTAGAGACCCAGTACTTC
J: TRBJ2-5
size: -
D: TRBD1
V: TRBV2

CDR3: CASSPGGTSGTYEQYF
DNA: TGTGCCAGCAGCCCGGGCGGGACTAGCGGTACCTACGAGCAGTACTTC
J: TRBJ2-7
size: -
D: TRBD2
V: TRBV4-2

CDR3: CASTTRLAGEGGTQYF
DNA: TGTGCCAGTACCACAAGACTAGCGGGAGAAGGTGGTACGCAGTATTTT
J: TRBJ2-3
size: -
D: TRBD2
V: TRBV19

CDR3: CASSYQTGGHNEQFF
DNA: TGCGCCAGCAGCTACCAGACAGGGGGGCACAATGAGCAGTTCTTC
J: TRBJ2-1
size: -
D: TRBD1
V: TRBV5-1

CDR3: CASSEEALGRPKLSF
DNA: TGTGCCAGCAGCGAAGAGGCACTGGGGAGACCAAAGCTTTCCTTT
J: TRBJ1-1
size: -
D: -
V: TRBV2

CDR3: CASRLVSTGELFF
DNA: TGTGCCAGCAGACTAGTGTCCACCGGGGAGCTGTTTTTT
J: TRBJ2-2
size: many
D: -
V: TRBV28

CDR3: CASSQRSSGANVLTF
DNA: TGCGCCAGCAGCCAGAGGTCCTCTGGGGCCAACGTCCTGACTTTC
J: TRBJ2-6
size: -
D: -
V: TRBV4-3

CDR3: CASSSWTANTGELFF
DNA: TGTGCCAGCAGTTCCTGGACTGCGAACACCGGGGAGCTGTTTTTT
J: TRBJ2-2
size: -
D: -
V: TRBV27

CDR3: CASSEQEGPGDTQYF
DNA: TGTGCCAGCAGTGAACAGGAGGGCCCCGGAGATACGCAGTATTTT
J: TRBJ2-3
size: -
D: -
V: TRBV25-1

CDR3: CASSSAPGLARDEQFF
DNA: TGTGCCAGCAGCTCCGCGCCGGGACTAGCTCGGGATGAGCAGTTCTTC
J: TRBJ2-1
size: -
D: TRBD2
V: TRBV7-9

CDR3: CASSFPGRNEQFF
DNA: TGTGCCAGCAGCTTCCCAGGGAGGAATGAGCAGTTCTTC
J: TRBJ2-1
size: few
D: -
V: TRBV7-2

CDR3: CASSTQGLAGNTIYF
DNA: TGTGCCAGCAGCACTCAGGGGCTCGCTGGAAACACCATATATTTT
J: TRBJ1-3
size: -
D: -
V: TRBV28

CDR3: CASSQLADSSYEQYF
DNA: TGTGCCAGCAGCCAATTAGCGGATAGCTCCTACGAGCAGTACTTC
J: TRBJ2-7
size: -
D: -
V: TRBV11-2

CDR3: CASSLASGRQETQYF
DNA: TGTGCCAGCAGTTTGGCTAGCGGGAGACAAGAGACCCAGTACTTC
J: TRBJ2-5
size: -
D: TRBD2
V: TRBV27

CDR3: CASSGRQAPTQYF
DNA: TGTGCCAGCAGTGGAAGACAGGCCCCCACGCAGTATTTT
J: TRBJ2-3
size: -
D: -
V: TRBV25-1

CDR3: CASSRDLTTHTQYF
DNA: TGTGCCAGCAGTCGGGATCTGACGACTCATACGCAGTATTTT
J: TRBJ2-3
size: -
D: -
V: TRBV6-1

CDR3: CASSSPRAGGTEKLFF
DNA: TGTGCCAGCAGCTCCCCTCGGGCAGGGGGTACTGAAAAACTGTTTTTT
J: TRBJ1-4
size: -
D: TRBD1
V: TRBV11-2

CDR3: CASSFLGQVETQYF
DNA: TGTGCCAGCAGTTTTCTGGGACAGGTGGAGACCCAGTACTTC
J: TRBJ2-5
size: -
D: TRBD1
V: TRBV27

CDR3: CATSRERNEQFF
DNA: TGTGCCACCAGCAGAGAAAGAAATGAGCAGTTCTTC
J: TRBJ2-1
size: -
D: -
V: TRBV15

CDR3: CASSRGTSGPQSQETQYF
DNA: TGTGCCAGCAGCAGGGGGACTAGCGGGCCCCAAAGTCAAGAGACCCAGTACTTC
J: TRBJ2-5
size: few
D: TRBD2
V: TRBV5-4

CDR3: CASSESREGDYEQYF
DNA: TGCGCCAGCAGTGAAAGTCGGGAGGGAGACTACGAGCAGTACTTC
J: TRBJ2-7
size: -
D: TRBD2
V: TRBV10-1

CDR3: CASSVGGRGNTGELFF
DNA: TGTGCCAGCAGCGTAGGGGGCAGGGGGAACACCGGGGAGCTGTTTTTT
J: TRBJ2-2
size: -
D: -
V: TRBV9

CDR3: CASSQVAVSGNTIYF
DNA: TGCGCCAGCAGCCAAGTGGCAGTCTCTGGAAACACCATATATTTT
J: TRBJ1-3
size: -
D: -
V: TRBV4-1

CDR3: CAISEVRGDEKLFF
DNA: TGTGCCATCAGTGAAGTCAGGGGGGATGAAAAACTGTTTTTT
J: TRBJ1-4
size: -
D: TRBD1
V: TRBV10-3

CDR3: CASKPGHGDYGYTF
DNA: TGTGCCAGCAAACCGGGACATGGGGATTATGGCTACACCTTC
J: TRBJ1-2
size: -
D: -
V: TRBV2

CDR3: CASSSTSGSGTQYF
DNA: TGTGCCAGCAGTTCCACTAGCGGGAGTGGTACGCAGTATTTT
J: TRBJ2-3
size: -
D: TRBD2
V: TRBV6-5

CDR3: CASSRTGGRNTEAFF
DNA: TGTGCCAGCAGCCGAACAGGGGGCCGGAACACTGAAGCTTTCTTT
J: TRBJ1-1
size: few
D: TRBD1
V: TRBV11-2

CDR3: CASRETRVHHEQYF
DNA: TGTGCCAGCAGAGAAACTAGGGTTCACCACGAGCAGTACTTC
J: TRBJ2-7
size: -
D: -
V: TRBV2

CDR3: CASSMHSGNQPQHF
DNA: TGTGCCAGTAGTATGCATAGTGGCAATCAGCCCCAGCATTTT
J: TRBJ1-5
size: -
D: -
V: TRBV19

CDR3: CASSPGSMNTEAFF
DNA: TGCGCCAGCAGCCCAGGATCCATGAACACTGAAGCTTTCTTT
J: TRBJ1-1
size: -
D: -
V: TRBV5-1

CDR3: CAWSNGVGDQPQHF
DNA: TGTGCCTGGAGTAACGGGGTGGGAGATCAGCCCCAGCATTTT
J: TRBJ1-5
size: few
D: -
V: TRBV30

CDR3: CASSENRGGIRDTQYF
DNA: TGCGCCAGCAGTGAAAACAGGGGCGGAATCCGGGATACGCAGTATTTT
J: TRBJ2-3
size: -
D: TRBD1
V: TRBV10-1

CDR3: CATSRDPRQRFYEQYF
DNA: TGTGCCACCAGCAGAGATCCTAGACAGCGCTTCTACGAGCAGTACTTC
J: TRBJ2-7
size: -
D: -
V: TRBV15

CDR3: CASSPNIDRGQETQYF
DNA: TGTGCCAGCTCACCGAATATAGACAGGGGCCAAGAGACCCAGTACTTC
J: TRBJ2-5
size: -
D: TRBD1
V: TRBV18